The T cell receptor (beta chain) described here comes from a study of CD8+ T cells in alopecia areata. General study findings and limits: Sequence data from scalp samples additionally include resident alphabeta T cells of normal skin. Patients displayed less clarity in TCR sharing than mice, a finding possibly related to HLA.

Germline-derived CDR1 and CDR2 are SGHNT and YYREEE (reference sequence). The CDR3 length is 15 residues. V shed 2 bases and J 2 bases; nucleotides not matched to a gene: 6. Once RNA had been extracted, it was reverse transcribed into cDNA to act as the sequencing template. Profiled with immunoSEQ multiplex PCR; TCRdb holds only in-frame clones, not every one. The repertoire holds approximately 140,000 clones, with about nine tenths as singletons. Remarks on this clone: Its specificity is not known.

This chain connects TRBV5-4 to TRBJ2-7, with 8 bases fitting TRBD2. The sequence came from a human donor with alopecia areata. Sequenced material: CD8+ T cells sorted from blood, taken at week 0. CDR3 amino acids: CASSFYRGGTYEQYF. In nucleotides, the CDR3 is TGTGCCAGCAGCTTTTATCGCGGGGGGACCTACGAGCAGTACTTC.